The 25 T cell receptor beta chains below were found in one sample sequenced in a study of shared clonotypes between healthy human individuals. Some clones are missing from TCRdb's copy, which holds only in-frame ones; the method was immunoSEQ multiplex PCR. The sample lists about 2.4 million clones; more than 80% were seen once. Source material: naive CD4+ T cells sorted from blood. Subset noted: CD45RA+ positively selected. The source is a man aged 18-30 years in good health.

The chain combines TRBV5-1 with TRBJ2-7; 16 bases align to TRBD2. The CDR3 runs to 18 residues. Unmatched junction bases numbered 13, after V lost 4 bases and J lost 6 bases. The germline CDR1 and CDR2 sequences are SGHRS and YFSETQ. The CDR3 is CASSQGLAGGLQIGEQYF. The CDR3, as DNA: TGCGCCAGCAGCCAGGGACTAGCGGGGGGGCTACAGATAGGCGAGCAGTACTTC.

The J gene is TRBJ2-7, the V gene TRBV7-2; D possibly corresponds to TRBD1 (5 bases). The CDR3 sequence is 16 residues long. Germline CDR1 reads SGHTA; CDR2 reads FQGNSA. V dropped 2 bases and J dropped 4 bases, with 18 bases sitting between them. The chain's CDR3 is CASSLPRWQGSYEQYF. The CDR3 DNA reads TGTGCCAGCAGCTTACCCCGTTGGCAGGGTAGTTACGAGCAGTACTTC.

This chain uses TRBV19 with TRBJ2-1; TRBD2 might be the D (5 bases). The CDR3 covers 16 residues. V gave up 4 bases and J gave up 4 bases, with 17 bases separating them. CDR1 is LNHDA and CDR2 is SQIVND in the germline V gene (reference sequence). In DNA, the CDR3 is TGTGCCAGTAGTACCCCCCTAGTGGGAGTGTACAATGAGCAGTTCTTC. It encodes CASSTPLVGVYNEQFF.

The genes are TRBV18 and TRBJ2-7; tentative D call: TRBD2 (5 bases). Trimming removed 4 bases from V and 0 bases from J, with 13 bases in between. Germline CDR1 reads KGHSH; CDR2 reads LQKENI. The CDR3 is 15 residues long. The CDR3 coding sequence is TGTGCCAGCTCACTCGACTACTCGAGCTCCTACGAGCAGTACTTC. It specifies CASSLDYSSSYEQYF.

The chain has TRBV6-5 and TRBJ2-1; tentative D call: TRBD2 (6 bases). Looked up from germline, CDR1 is MNHEY and CDR2 is SVGAGI. Trimming pared 4 bases from V and 4 bases from J, leaving 14 bases between. This CDR3 spans 15 amino acids. CDR3 sequence reads: CASSSPAAGYNEQFF. The CDR3, as DNA: TGTGCCAGCAGTTCCCCCGCGGCGGGGTACAATGAGCAGTTCTTC.

This chain uses TRBV4-3 with TRBJ2-1; 10 bases match TRBD2. The J segment lost 10 bases and the V segment lost 0 bases, leaving 6 bases of the junction unmatched. The CDR3 runs to 15 residues. The germline V gene has CDR1 LGHNA and CDR2 YSLEER. CDR3 protein: CASSQDASGSREQFF. CDR3 nucleotides: TGCGCCAGCAGCCAAGATGCTAGCGGGAGCCGGGAGCAGTTCTTC.

Comments on this clone: The identical CDR3 is also encoded by other nucleotide sequences in the sample. The chain recombines TRBV5-1 with TRBJ1-5; unclear D gene. Germline CDR1 SGHRS, CDR2 YFSETQ. Between the trimmed V and J ends, which lost 0 bases and 4 bases, there was a span of 5 bases. This CDR3 is 13 amino acids long. Written as DNA, the CDR3 is TGCGCCAGCAGCTTGGGGGTGAATCAGCCCCAGCATTTT. Amino acids: CASSLGVNQPQHF.

The chain has TRBV14 and TRBJ1-3; the D is unclear. The germline gives CDR1 SGHDN, CDR2 FVKESK. Trimming cost V 0 bases and J 0 bases, with 12 bases left between them. The CDR3 contains 17 residues. CDR3 sequence (DNA): TGTGCCAGCAGCCAAGACCCTTCCGAGAACTCTGGAAACACCATATATTTT. Translation: CASSQDPSENSGNTIYF.

As to this clone: Additional DNA sequences in this sample encode the identical CDR3. The rearrangement links TRBV6-6 to TRBJ1-2; D is unclear. Trimming removed 5 bases from V and 4 bases from J, with 11 bases in between. Germline loops: CDR1 MNHNY, CDR2 SVGAGI (reference sequence). CDR3 length: 13 amino acids. CDR3 sequence reads: CASSPDGSYGYTF. CDR3 nucleotide sequence: TGTGCCAGCAGTCCTGACGGATCCTATGGCTACACCTTC.

This clone was detected only a few times. V usage is TRBV27 and J usage is TRBJ1-1, with D uncertain. The germline CDR1 and CDR2 sequences are MNHEY and SMNVEV (reference sequence). The CDR3 runs to 13 residues. The V end was cut by 3 bases, the J end by 8 bases, with 13 bases between. CDR3: CASSFWAEQEAFF. The CDR3 coding sequence is TGTGCCAGCAGTTTCTGGGCAGAGCAAGAAGCTTTCTTT.

Here the CDR3 DNA reads TGTGCCAGCAGCTTAGAGTTAGCGGGGGGGTCAAGCACAGATACGCAGTATTTT. It translates to CASSLELAGGSSTDTQYF. The V and J genes are TRBV11-3 and TRBJ2-3, with 11 positions matching TRBD2. CDR3 length: 18 residues. V was clipped by 0 bases and J by 0 bases; unmatched bases: 5. Germline V gives CDR1 SGHNT, CDR2 YENEEA.

Concerning this clone itself: Other nucleotide sequences in the sample specify the same CDR3. CDR3 DNA sequence: TGTGCCAGCTCACCACGAGACAGGGTCACTGAAGCTTTCTTT. The encoded protein is CASSPRDRVTEAFF. The chain recombines TRBV18 with TRBJ1-1, with 7 bases lining up with TRBD1. CDR1 and CDR2 (germline): KGHSH, LQKENI. The ends lost 1 base at V and 4 bases at J; junction bases unmatched: 3. This CDR3 is built from 14 residues.

The chain uses TRBV19 and TRBJ1-5; 8 bases fit TRBD1. This CDR3 is built from 16 residues. Trimming removed 6 bases from V and 10 bases from J; junction bases left unmatched: 17. Germline lookup yields CDR1 LNHDA and CDR2 SQIVND (reference sequence). CDR3 DNA: TGTGCCAGTAGCCTTTCCCGAACAGGGGGAGTTGACCCCCAGCATTTT. Translation gives CASSLSRTGGVDPQHF.

The J gene is TRBJ2-3, the V gene TRBV27; tentatively, D is TRBD2 (6 bases). Per the germline V gene, CDR1 is MNHEY and CDR2 is SMNVEV (reference sequence). The V and J ends lost 3 bases and 1 base respectively, with 11 bases between them. The CDR3 spans 15 residues. The CDR3 protein is CASSLYPGGTDTQYF. CDR3 sequence (DNA): TGTGCCAGCAGTTTGTACCCGGGAGGCACAGATACGCAGTATTTT.

The chain recombines TRBV10-3 with TRBJ2-6; D possibly corresponds to TRBD2 (5 bases). The V gene's germline CDR1 is ENHRY and CDR2 SYGVKD. The CDR3 is 17 residues long. Trimming removed 10 bases at V and 0 bases at J, with 19 bases between. Here the CDR3 DNA reads TGTGCCACCCGGCCCCGCGAGGGCACCTCTGGGGCCAACGTCCTGACTTTC. Encoded protein: CATRPREGTSGANVLTF.

Of note for this clone: Other DNA sequences within the sample encode an identical CDR3. The chain combines TRBV28 with TRBJ1-2; D possibly corresponds to TRBD1 (5 bases). V was clipped by 4 bases and J by 5 bases, with 11 bases between them. This CDR3 is 13 amino acids long. Germline CDR1 is MDHEN and CDR2 is SYDVKM. Written as DNA, the CDR3 is TGTGCCAGCAGTTCCCGGGGGGGTTATGGCTACACCTTC. This gives the protein CASSSRGGYGYTF.

Here the CDR3 reads CAFSIRADTQYF. As DNA, the CDR3 is TGTGCCTTCTCGATAAGGGCAGATACGCAGTATTTT. This chain connects TRBV30 to TRBJ2-3, with D hard to call. The V end was cut by 7 bases, the J end by 4 bases, with 12 bases between. Germline V gene lookup returns CDR1 GTSNPN and CDR2 SVGIG (reference sequence). The CDR3 spans 12 residues.

The CDR3 region has the DNA TGCGCCAGCAGCTTGGATGGGGGCCGGAACGGGGAGCTGTTTTTT. It yields the protein CASSLDGGRNGELFF. The J gene is TRBJ2-2, the V gene TRBV5-1; possible D gene TRBD1, 6 bases. From germline, CDR1 is SGHRS and CDR2 YFSETQ. V gave up 0 bases and J gave up 7 bases, with 13 bases separating them. The CDR3 spans 15 residues.

Concerning this clone itself: This sequence may be a read error, since a much larger clone differs from it by one base. The chain couples TRBV5-8 to TRBJ1-5; no reliable D call. This CDR3 has 13 residues. Germline loops: CDR1 SGHTS, CDR2 YDEGEE. V was clipped by 4 bases and J by 1 base, with 6 bases between them. This CDR3 is CASSVDSNQPQHF. DNA for the CDR3: TGTGCCAGCAGCGTGGACAGCAATCAGCCCCAGCATTTT.

J is TRBJ2-3 and V is TRBV4-3; D possibly corresponds to TRBD1 (6 bases). CDR1 and CDR2 from the germline V gene are LGHNA and YSLEER. The V end was cut by 2 bases, the J end by 0 bases, with 12 bases between. CDR3 size: 16 residues. CDR3 sequence: CASSQTGTTSTDTQYF. Written as DNA, the CDR3 is TGCGCCAGCAGCCAAACCGGGACAACTAGCACAGATACGCAGTATTTT.

In DNA, the CDR3 is TGTGCCAGCAATCCTGGGCCTGGGGGTCCCACAGATACGCAGTATTTT. Its translation is CASNPGPGGPTDTQYF. V and J are TRBV2 and TRBJ2-3; D tentatively fits TRBD1 or TRBD2 (5 bases each). Per germline, CDR1 SNHLY and CDR2 FYNNEI. Trimming shortened V by 7 bases and J by 2 bases, and 19 bases separated the two germline ends. The CDR3 totals 16 residues.

The V gene is TRBV11-3, the J gene TRBJ1-1; 8 bases are a match to TRBD1. Germline CDR1 SGHNT, CDR2 YENEEA. The J segment lost 3 bases and the V segment lost 3 bases, leaving 3 bases of the junction unmatched. The CDR3 extends over 14 amino acids. The CDR3 region is CASSFRGRDTEAFF. CDR3 DNA: TGTGCCAGCAGCTTCAGGGGGCGGGACACTGAAGCTTTCTTT. The variable domain in full, with the rest retrieved from reference TRBV11-3 and TRBJ1-1, is EAGVVQSPRYKIIEKKQPVAFWCNPISGHNTLYWYLQNLGQGPELLIRYENEEAVDDSQLPKDRFSAERLKGVDSTLKIQPAELGDSAVYLCASSFRGRDTEAFFGQGTRLTVV.

V usage is TRBV4-3 and J usage is TRBJ2-3, with TRBD1 as a possible D gene (8 bases). Trimming removed 0 bases from V and 6 bases from J, with 16 bases in between. This CDR3 contains 16 residues. Per germline, CDR1 LGHNA and CDR2 YSLEER. The CDR3 sequence: CASSQDPNRGGDTQYF. Written as DNA, the CDR3 is TGCGCCAGCAGCCAAGATCCGAACAGGGGGGGGGATACGCAGTATTTT.

The chain recombines TRBV5-4 with TRBJ2-2; no firm D call. Germline V gene sequence: CDR1 SGHNT, CDR2 YYREEE (reference sequence). Trimming cost V 4 bases and J 0 bases, with 16 bases left between them. The CDR3 runs 17 residues. CDR3 in amino acids: CASSGGRPYANTGELFF. DNA of the CDR3: TGTGCCAGCAGCGGCGGTCGGCCTTACGCGAACACCGGGGAGCTGTTTTTT.

About this clone itself: In the same sample, other DNA sequences code for this CDR3. The chain carries TRBV5-1 and TRBJ2-3; tentatively, D is TRBD1 or TRBD2 (5 bases each). This CDR3 is 13 amino acids long. CDR1 is SGHRS and CDR2 is YFSETQ in the germline V gene. The V gene lost 4 bases and the J gene lost 2 bases, with 8 bases spanning the gap. The CDR3 DNA is TGCGCCAGCAGCGCTGGGACCACAGATACGCAGTATTTT. Protein: CASSAGTTDTQYF.